What follows is one T cell receptor (beta chain) and its context. Antigen: not known. Germline-derived CDR1 and CDR2 are SGHNT and YENEEA. The V gene end was trimmed by 5 bases and the J gene end by 7 bases; junction bases not matched to a gene: 5. The CDR3 loop spans 15 amino acids. This sample stems from a study of OX40 agonist ivuxolimab in advanced cancers. Study-wide background: Patients enrolled in dose escalation were diagnosed with hepatocellular carcinoma, melanoma, renal cell or head and neck cancer. The study, taken as a whole, reports: Certain nonresponders additionally had low normalized T-cell clonal expansion. The study found that CD8+ T cells averaged more expanded clones than CD4+.

Measured with immunoSEQ multiplex PCR; TCRdb has only the in-frame clones, and not every one. Of roughly 80,000 clones listed, around four fifths are singletons. The sequenced sample was CD4+ or CD8+ T cells sorted from blood, obtained in a trial of the OX40 agonist ivuxolimab. The V gene is TRBV11-3, the J gene TRBJ2-2; 12 nucleotides match TRBD2. This TCR was sampled from an adult with an advanced solid tumor such as melanoma, head and neck, liver or kidney cancer. CDR3 DNA sequence: TGTGCCAGCAGCCGGACTAGCGGGGCTGACGGGGAGCTGTTTTTT. As protein: CASSRTSGADGELFF.